The clone carrying this TCR beta chain is labeled medium-sized. Its antigen is unidentified. Mouse names are used for the genes. The CDR3 end falls 1 residue outside the read, so it is completed with the germline J gene. The sample carries other DNA sequences with the same CDR3. Sequenced by immunoSEQ multiplex PCR; TCRdb stores in-frame clones only, minus some. The sample includes around 10,000 clones, 35% to 40% of them seen just once. Noted time point: mouse harvest day 7 after allogeneic transplant. The graft held 10^6 splenic CD5+ T cells and 10^7 T-cell-depleted bone marrow cells. The germline V gene encodes CDR1 KGHPV and CDR2 FQNQEV (reference sequence). V was clipped by 2 bases and J by 3 bases; unmatched bases: 2. The CDR3 sequence is 14 residues long. These data originate in a study of tissue T cells after allogeneic stem cell transplantation. Broader study findings: Alloreactivity or antigen specificity of tissue TCRs was not determined; some clones might be host cells.

The chain links TRBV26 to TRBJ2-5, with 7 bases lining up with TRBD2. Sequenced sample: skin. This TCR was sampled from a female BALB/c mouse given C57BL/6 T cells with graft-versus-host disease after an allogeneic hematopoietic cell transplant. Incomplete CDR3 DNA: TGTGCCAGCAGTCTGCTTGGGGGGCAAGACACCCAGTAC. Protein: CASSLLGGQDTQY. The whole CDR3 reads CASSLLGGQDTQYF.